The clone carrying this T cell receptor beta chain was picked up many times. Its antigen remains unknown. Unique molecular identifiers tagged the TCRbeta library. TCRdb used MiXCR to reprocess the PCR reads, holding one entry per CDR3 protein. The profile shows some 190,000 distinct CDR3 sequences, roughly 10% of them singletons. These data originate in a study of T-cell reconstitution after alpha-beta-depleted transplantation in children. Study-level findings and limits: The origin of high day-60 TCRbeta diversity in some patients lay in surviving recipient T cells and thymic progenitors. Where alpha-beta T cells came from about two months after transplant was reportedly several hundred expanded graft clones. One year post-transplant, T-cell counts and diversity were largely derived from T cells produced anew.

This CDR3 contains 18 residues. The chain has TRBV21-1 and TRBJ2-5; the table's TRBD1 call for D was not verified on the DNA. TRBV21-1 is a pseudogene. Sequencing used PBMCs, obtained before TCRalphabeta/CD19-depleted stem cell transplant. This clonotype was sampled from a boy between 2 and 15 years old with acute myeloid leukemia, due to receive a stem cell transplant. The CDR3 DNA follows: TGTGCCAGCAGCAATCCCTCTCCGGGACAGAAACAACAAGAGACCCAGTACTTC. This gives the protein CASSNPSPGQKQQETQYF.